The sequence of this TCR beta chain was determined in a study of cytomegalovirus exposure and HLA in healthy donors. About the study: About 179 million T cells yielded more than 90 million unique TCR beta sequences in earlier analysis.

Regarding the study as a whole: A later analysis revealed that TCR association rates differed between HLA loci, peaking at DRB1 and bottoming out at HLA-C. In terms of immune exposure information, only CMV serostatus was available.

PCR amplification relied on 60 Vbeta primers (plus 13 Jbeta primers). The method was immunoSEQ multiplex PCR; TCRdb's version includes in-frame clones alone and lacks a portion of them. The table includes 59,000 or so clones, 85% detected once. As to this clone: Its antigen is undetermined.

CDR1 is SGDLS, CDR2 YYNGEE, per germline. The CDR3 is 15 residues long. V shed 2 bases and J shed 2 bases, with 11 bases lying between them. Sample: PBMCs. The TCR originated in a female donor in good health and CMV-seronegative. This chain links TRBV9 with TRBJ1-5; a possible D gene is TRBD1 (5 bases). This CDR3 is CASSVGGAGNQPQHF. The CDR3 nucleotides read TGTGCCAGCAGCGTGGGAGGGGCGGGCAATCAGCCCCAGCATTTT.